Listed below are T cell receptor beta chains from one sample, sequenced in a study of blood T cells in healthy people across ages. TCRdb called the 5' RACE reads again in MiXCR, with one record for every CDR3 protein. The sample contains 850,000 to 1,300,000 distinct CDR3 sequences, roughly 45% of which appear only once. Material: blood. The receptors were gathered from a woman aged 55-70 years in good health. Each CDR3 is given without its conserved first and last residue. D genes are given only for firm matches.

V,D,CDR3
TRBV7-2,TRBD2,ASSPGRLAGYYEQY
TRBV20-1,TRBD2,SARVLTSVSYNEQF
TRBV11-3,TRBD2,ASSLEASGRSTQY
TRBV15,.,ATSRDQLYNEQF
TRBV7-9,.,ASSLGGIAYNSPLH
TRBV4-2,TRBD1,ASSQGVGQGGFNGYT
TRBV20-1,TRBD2,SATGLAGGISSYEQY
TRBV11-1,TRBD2,ASSLSGRDGETQY
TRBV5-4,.,ASSAFRGSSYNEQF
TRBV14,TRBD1,ASSRTGTAVHEQY
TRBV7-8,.,ASSLSFGSAHQGQETQY